This T cell receptor beta chain was retrieved from a study of cytomegalovirus exposure and HLA in healthy donors. Study-wide results and limits: In a later analysis, the majority of CMV-associated beta chains seemingly showed HLA restriction. There were some 150 TCR beta chains listed as cytomegalovirus-associated. TCR beta V- and J-gene trimming was later associated with a missense DCLRE1C variant. Researchers had no immune exposure information except CMV serostatus available.

The PCR contained 60 Vbeta and 13 Jbeta primers. Method: immunoSEQ multiplex PCR; TCRdb's copy keeps in-frame clones and lacks some. The sample comprises some 28,000 clones, more than 55% of which are singletons, and more than 40% rests with the top ten. Germline V CDR1 and CDR2: MGHRA, YSYEKL. The CDR3 covers 16 residues. The trim removed 3 bases at V and 0 bases at J, leaving 7 bases unmatched. As to this clone: The antigen is undetermined.

V gene TRBV4-1 combines with J gene TRBJ1-1; the match to TRBD1 covers 7 bases. Material: PBMCs. This clonotype originated in a male donor in good health and CMV-seropositive. Here the CDR3 reads CASSHSDRIMNTEAFF. The CDR3 coding sequence is TGCGCCAGCAGCCACTCGGACAGGATCATGAACACTGAAGCTTTCTTT.